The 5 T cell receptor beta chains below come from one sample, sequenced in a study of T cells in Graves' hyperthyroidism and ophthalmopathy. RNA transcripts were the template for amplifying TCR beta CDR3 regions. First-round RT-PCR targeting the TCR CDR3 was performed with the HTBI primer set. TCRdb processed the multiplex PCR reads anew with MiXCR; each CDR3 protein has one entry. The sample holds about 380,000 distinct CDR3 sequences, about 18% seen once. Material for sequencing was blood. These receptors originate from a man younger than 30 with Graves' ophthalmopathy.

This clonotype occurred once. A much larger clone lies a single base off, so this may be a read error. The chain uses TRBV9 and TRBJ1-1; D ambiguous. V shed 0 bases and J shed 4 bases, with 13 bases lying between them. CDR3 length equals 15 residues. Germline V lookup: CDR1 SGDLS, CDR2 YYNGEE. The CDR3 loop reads CASSVEAGLSTEAFF. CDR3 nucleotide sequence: TGTGCCAGCAGCGTAGAGGCAGGCCTGAGCACTGAAGCTTTCTTT.

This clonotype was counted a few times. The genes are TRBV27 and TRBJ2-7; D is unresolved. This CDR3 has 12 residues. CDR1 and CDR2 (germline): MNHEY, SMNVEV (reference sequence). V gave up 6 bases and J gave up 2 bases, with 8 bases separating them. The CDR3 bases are TGTGCCAGCAGGGCCGATACCTACGAGCAGTACTTC. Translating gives CASRADTYEQYF.

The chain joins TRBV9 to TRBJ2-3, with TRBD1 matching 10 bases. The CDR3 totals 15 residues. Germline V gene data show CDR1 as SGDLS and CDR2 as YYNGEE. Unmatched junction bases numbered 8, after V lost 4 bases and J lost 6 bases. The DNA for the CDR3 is TGTGCCAGCAGCCCCAGGACAGGGGGGAGTGATACGCAGTATTTT. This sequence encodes CASSPRTGGSDTQYF.

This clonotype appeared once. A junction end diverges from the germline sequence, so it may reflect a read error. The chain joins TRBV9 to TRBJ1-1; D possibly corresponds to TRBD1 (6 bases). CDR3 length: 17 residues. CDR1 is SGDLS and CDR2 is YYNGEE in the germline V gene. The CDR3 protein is CTSSVGGWDQGDTEAFF. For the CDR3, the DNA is TGTACCAGCAGCGTAGGGGGTTGGGATCAAGGGGACACTGAAGCTTTCTTT.

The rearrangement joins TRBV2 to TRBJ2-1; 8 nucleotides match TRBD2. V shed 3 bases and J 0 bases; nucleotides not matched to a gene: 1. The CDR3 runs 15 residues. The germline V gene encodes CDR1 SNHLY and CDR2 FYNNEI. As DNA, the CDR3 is TGTGCCAGCAGTGACGGGACTAGCTCCTACAATGAGCAGTTCTTC. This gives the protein CASSDGTSSYNEQFF.